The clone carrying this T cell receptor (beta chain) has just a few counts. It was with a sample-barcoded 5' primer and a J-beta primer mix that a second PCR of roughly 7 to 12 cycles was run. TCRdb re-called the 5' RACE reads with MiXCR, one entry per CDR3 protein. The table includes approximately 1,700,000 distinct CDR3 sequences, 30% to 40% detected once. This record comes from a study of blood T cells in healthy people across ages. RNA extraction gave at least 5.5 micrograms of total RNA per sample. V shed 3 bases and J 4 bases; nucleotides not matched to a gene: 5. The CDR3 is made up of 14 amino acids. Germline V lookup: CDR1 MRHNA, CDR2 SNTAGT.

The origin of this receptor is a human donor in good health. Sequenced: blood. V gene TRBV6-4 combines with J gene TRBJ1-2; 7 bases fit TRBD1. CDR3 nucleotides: TGTGCCAGCAGTGAGGACAGGCAGAGCTATGGCTACACCTTC. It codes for CASSEDRQSYGYTF.